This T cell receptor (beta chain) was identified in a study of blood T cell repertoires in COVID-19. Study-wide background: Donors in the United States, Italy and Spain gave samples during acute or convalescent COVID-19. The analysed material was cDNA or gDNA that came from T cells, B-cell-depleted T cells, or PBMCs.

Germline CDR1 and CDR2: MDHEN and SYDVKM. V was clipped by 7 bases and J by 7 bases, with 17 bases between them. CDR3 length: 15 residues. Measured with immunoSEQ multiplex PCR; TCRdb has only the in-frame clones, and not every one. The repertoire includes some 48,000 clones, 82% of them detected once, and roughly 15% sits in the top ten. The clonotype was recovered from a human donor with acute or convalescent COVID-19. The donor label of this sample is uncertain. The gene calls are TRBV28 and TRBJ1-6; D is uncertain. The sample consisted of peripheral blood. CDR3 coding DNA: TGTGCCAGCATCAATCCGGGGTCTCGGAATTCACCCCTCCACTTT. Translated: CASINPGSRNSPLHF.